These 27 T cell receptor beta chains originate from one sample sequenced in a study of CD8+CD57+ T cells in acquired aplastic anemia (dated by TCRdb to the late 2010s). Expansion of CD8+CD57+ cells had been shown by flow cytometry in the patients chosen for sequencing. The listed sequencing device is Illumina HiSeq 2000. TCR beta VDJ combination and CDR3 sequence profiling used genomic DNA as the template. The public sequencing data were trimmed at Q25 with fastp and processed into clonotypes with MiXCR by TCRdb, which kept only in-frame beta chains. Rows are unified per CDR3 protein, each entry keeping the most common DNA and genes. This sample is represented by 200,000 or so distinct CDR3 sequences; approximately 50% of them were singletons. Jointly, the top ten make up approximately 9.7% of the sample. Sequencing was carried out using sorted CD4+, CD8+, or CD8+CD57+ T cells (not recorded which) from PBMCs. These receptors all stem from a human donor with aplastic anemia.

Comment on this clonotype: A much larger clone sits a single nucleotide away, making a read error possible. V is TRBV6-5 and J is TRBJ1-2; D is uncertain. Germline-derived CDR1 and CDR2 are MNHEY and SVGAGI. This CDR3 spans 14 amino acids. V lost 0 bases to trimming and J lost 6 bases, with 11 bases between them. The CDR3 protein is CASSYSRAFHGYTF. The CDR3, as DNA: TGTGCCAGCAGTTACTCACGTGCGTTTCATGGCTACACCTTC.

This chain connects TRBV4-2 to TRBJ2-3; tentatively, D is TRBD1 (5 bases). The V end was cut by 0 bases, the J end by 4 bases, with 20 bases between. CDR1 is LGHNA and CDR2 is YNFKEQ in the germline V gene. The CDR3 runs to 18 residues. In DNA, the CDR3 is TGTGCCAGCAGCCAAGATATATTCCGGGTCACAGGCCCAGATACGCAGTATTTT. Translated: CASSQDIFRVTGPDTQYF.

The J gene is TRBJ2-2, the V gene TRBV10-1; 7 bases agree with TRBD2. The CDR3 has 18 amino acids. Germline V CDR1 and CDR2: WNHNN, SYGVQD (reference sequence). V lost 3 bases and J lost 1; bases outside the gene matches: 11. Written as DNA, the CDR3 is TGCGCCAGCAGTGATTGGGGGGGGTTGGGCAAGAACACCGGGGAGCTGTTTTTT. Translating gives CASSDWGGLGKNTGELFF.

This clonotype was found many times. This CDR3 is CASSLGGFFDTQYF. CDR3 coding DNA: TGTGCCAGCAGCTTGGGGGGGTTTTTCGATACGCAGTATTTT. The rearrangement uses TRBV7-2 and TRBJ2-3; 7 bases map to TRBD2. This CDR3 has 14 residues. Germline V gene sequence: CDR1 SGHTA, CDR2 FQGNSA. The V segment lost 3 bases and the J segment 6 bases; nucleotides outside the gene matches: 6.

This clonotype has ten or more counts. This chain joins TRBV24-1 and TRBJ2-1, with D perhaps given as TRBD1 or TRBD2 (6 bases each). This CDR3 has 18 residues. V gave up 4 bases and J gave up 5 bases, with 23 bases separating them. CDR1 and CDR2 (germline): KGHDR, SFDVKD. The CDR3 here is CATSDSKRGRLGDNEQFF. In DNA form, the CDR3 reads TGTGCCACCAGTGACTCCAAAAGGGGGAGGTTGGGGGACAATGAGCAGTTCTTC.

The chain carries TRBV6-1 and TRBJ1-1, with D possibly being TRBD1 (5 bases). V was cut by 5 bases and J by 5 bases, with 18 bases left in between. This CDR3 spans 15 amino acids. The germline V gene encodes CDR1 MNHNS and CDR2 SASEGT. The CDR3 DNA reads TGTGCCAGCAGTATTGGGACGGGTTCAGGGACTGAAGCTTTCTTT. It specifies CASSIGTGSGTEAFF.

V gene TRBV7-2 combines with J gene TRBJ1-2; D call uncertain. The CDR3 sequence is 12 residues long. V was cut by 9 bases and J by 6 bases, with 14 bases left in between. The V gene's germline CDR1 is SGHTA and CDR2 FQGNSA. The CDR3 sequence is CASSGTKHGYTF. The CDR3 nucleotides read TGTGCCAGTAGTGGCACAAAACATGGCTACACCTTC.

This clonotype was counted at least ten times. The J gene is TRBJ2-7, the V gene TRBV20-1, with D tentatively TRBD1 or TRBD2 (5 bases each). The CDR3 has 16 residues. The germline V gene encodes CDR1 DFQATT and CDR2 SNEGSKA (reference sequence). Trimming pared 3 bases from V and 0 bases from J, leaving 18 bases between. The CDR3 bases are TGCAGTGCTAGTGGGGTTAGGGGAGCAGTCTCCTACGAGCAGTACTTC. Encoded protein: CSASGVRGAVSYEQYF.

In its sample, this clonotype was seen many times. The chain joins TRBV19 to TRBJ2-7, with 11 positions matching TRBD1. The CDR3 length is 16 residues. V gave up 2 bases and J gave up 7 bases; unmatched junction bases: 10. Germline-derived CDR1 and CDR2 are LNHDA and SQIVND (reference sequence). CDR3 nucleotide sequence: TGTGCCAGTAGTATAAACGTGGGGACAGGGGGTGGAGAGCAGTACTTC. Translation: CASSINVGTGGGEQYF.

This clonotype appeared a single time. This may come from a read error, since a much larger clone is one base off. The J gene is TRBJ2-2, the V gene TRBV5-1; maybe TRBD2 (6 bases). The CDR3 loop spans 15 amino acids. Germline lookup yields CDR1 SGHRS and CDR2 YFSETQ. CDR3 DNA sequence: TGCGCCAGCAGTGGGGGGTCCGGGGTGACCGGGGAGCTGTCTTTT. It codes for CASSGGSGVTGELSF.

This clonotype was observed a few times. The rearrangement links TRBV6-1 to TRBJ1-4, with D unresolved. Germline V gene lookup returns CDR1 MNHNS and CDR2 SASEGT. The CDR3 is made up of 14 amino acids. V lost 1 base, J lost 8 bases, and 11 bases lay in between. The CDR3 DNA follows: TGTGCCAGCAGTGAAGGGGGAACTGTGGAAAAACTGTTTTTT. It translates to CASSEGGTVEKLFF.

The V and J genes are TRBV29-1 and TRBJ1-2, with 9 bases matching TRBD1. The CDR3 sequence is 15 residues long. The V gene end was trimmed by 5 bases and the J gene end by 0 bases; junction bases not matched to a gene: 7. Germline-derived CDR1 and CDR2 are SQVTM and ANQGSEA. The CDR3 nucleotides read TGCAGCGTTCGACCGGGACAGGGTTCTAACTATGGCTACACCTTC. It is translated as CSVRPGQGSNYGYTF.

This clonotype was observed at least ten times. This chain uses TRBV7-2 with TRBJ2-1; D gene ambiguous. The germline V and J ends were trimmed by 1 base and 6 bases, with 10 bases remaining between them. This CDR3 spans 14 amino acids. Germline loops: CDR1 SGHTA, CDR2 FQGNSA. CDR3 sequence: CASSLEILSNEQFF. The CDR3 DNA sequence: TGTGCCAGCAGCTTAGAGATCCTATCCAATGAGCAGTTCTTC.

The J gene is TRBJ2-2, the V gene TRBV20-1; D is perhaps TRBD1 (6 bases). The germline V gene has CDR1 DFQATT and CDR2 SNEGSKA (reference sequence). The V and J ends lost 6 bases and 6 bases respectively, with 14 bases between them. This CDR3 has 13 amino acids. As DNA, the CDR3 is TGCAGTGCCACAGGGCTAAGGGCCGGGGAGCTGTTTTTT. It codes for CSATGLRAGELFF.

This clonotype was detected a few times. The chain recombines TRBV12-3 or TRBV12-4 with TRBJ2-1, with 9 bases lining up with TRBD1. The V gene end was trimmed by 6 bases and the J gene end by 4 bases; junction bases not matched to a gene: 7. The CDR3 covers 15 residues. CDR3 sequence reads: CASRRGQGTYNEQFF. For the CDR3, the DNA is TGTGCCAGCAGAAGAGGACAGGGGACTTACAATGAGCAGTTCTTC.

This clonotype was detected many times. In DNA, the CDR3 is TGTGCCAGCAGCCCGACAGGCACCACCGGGGAGCTGTTTTTT. It codes for CASSPTGTTGELFF. The rearrangement uses TRBV6-4 and TRBJ2-2, with a weak D call TRBD1 (6 bases). This CDR3 has 14 amino acids. The V gene lost 6 bases and the J gene lost 4 bases, with 12 bases spanning the gap. Germline CDR1 is MRHNA and CDR2 is SNTAGT.

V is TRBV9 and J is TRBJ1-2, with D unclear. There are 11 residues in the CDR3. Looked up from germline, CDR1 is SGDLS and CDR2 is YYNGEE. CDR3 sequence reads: CASLVSDGYTF. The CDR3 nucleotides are TGTGCTAGCCTGGTTTCCGATGGCTACACCTTC.

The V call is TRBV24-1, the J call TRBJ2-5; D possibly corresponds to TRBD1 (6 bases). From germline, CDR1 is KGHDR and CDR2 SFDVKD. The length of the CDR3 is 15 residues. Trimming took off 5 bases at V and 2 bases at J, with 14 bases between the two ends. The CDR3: CATSGPTDSQETQYF. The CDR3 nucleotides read TGTGCCACCAGTGGTCCAACGGACAGTCAAGAGACCCAGTACTTC.

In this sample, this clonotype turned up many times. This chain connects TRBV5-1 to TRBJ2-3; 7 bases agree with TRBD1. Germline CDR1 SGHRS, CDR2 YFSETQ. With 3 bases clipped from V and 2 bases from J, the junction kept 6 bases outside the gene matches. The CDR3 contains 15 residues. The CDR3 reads CASSSGTAFTDTQYF. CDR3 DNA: TGCGCCAGCAGCTCTGGGACAGCCTTCACAGATACGCAGTATTTT.

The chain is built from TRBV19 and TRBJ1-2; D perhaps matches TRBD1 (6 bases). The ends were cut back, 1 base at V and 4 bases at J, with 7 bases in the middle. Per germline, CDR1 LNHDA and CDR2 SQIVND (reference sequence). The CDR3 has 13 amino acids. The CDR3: CASSIGTAYGYTF. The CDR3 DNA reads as TGTGCCAGTAGTATAGGGACAGCCTATGGCTACACCTTC.

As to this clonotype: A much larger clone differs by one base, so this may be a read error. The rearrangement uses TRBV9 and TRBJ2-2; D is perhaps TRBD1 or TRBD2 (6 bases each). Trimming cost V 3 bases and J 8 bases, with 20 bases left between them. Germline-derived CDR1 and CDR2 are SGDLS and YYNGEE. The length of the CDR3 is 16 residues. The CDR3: CASSAAPSWGAGELFF. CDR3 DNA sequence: TGTGCCAGCAGCGCAGCACCCTCATGGGGGGCAGGGGAGCTGTTTTTT.

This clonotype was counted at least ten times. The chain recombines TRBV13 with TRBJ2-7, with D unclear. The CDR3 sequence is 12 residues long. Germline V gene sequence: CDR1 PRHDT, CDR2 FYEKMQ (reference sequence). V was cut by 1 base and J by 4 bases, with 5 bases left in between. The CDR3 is CASSLAQYEQYF. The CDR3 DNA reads TGTGCCAGCAGCTTAGCGCAGTACGAGCAGTACTTC.

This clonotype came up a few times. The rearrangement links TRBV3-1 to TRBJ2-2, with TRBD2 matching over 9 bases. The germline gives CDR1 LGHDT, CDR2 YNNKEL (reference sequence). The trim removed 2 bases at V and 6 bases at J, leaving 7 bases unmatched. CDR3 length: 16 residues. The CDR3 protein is CASSQFAGGPAGELFF. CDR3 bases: TGTGCCAGCAGCCAATTTGCGGGAGGGCCGGCCGGGGAGCTGTTTTTT. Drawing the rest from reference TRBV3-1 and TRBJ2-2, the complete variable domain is DTAVSQTPKYLVTQMGNDKSIKCEQNLGHDTMYWYKQDSKKFLKIMFSYNNKELIINETVPNRFSPKSPDKAHLNLHINSLELGDSAVYFCASSQFAGGPAGELFFGEGSRLTVL.

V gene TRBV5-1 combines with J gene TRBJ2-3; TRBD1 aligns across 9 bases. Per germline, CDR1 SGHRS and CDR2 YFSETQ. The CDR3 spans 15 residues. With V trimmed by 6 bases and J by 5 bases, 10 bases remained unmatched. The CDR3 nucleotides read TGCGCCAGCACCCAACAGGGGGCGCTTGGAGATACGCAGTATTTT. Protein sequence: CASTQQGALGDTQYF. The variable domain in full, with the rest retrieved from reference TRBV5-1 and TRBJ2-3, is KAGVTQTPRYLIKTRGQQVTLSCSPISGHRSVSWYQQTPGQGLQFLFEYFSETQRNKGNFPGRFSGRQFSNSRSEMNVSTLELGDSALYLCASTQQGALGDTQYFGPGTRLTVL.

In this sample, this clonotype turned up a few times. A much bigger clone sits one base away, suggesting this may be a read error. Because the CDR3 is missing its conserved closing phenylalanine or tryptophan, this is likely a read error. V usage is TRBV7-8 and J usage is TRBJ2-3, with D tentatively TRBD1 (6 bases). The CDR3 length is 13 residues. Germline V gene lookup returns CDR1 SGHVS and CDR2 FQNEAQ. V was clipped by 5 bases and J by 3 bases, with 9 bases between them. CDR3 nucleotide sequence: TGTGCCAGCAGCGGCGGACAGACAGATACGCAGTATTCT. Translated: CASSGGQTDTQYS.

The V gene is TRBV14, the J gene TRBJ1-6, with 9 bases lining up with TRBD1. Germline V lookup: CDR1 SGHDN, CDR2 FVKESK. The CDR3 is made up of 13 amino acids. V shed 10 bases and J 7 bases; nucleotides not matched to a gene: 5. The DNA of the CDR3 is TGTGCCACTTCCGGGACAGGGAATTCACCCCTCCACTTT. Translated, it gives CATSGTGNSPLHF.

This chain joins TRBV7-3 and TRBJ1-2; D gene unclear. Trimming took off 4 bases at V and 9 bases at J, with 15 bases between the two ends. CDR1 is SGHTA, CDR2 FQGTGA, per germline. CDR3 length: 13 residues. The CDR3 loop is CASSSGPANSYTF. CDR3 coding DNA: TGTGCCAGCAGCTCTGGACCGGCCAACAGCTACACCTTC.